This T cell receptor beta chain was observed in a study of cytomegalovirus exposure and HLA in healthy donors (dated by TCRdb to 2017 to 2019). Broadly, across the study: An earlier analysis of around 600 of the donors reported about 250 Gb of sequence data and 117 million unique TCR beta sequences from about 200 million T cells. An early release that covered about 640 HLA-typed donors contained approximately 320 gigabases of sequencing data and tens of millions of unique TCR sequences. Of the approximately 400 genotyped donors, approximately 83% fell in the genetic ancestry cluster associated with self-reported Caucasian donors. The study aimed to test whether cataloging public T cell receptors could reveal signatures of past pathogen exposure. The T cell repertoires of under 700 subjects were profiled by immunosequencing and related to cytomegalovirus serostatus. In addition to the first cohort of roughly 670 subjects, a separate validation cohort of 120 different subjects was used. To predict cytomegalovirus infection status, the study brought together high-throughput TCR immunosequencing, statistical association of individual TCRs with disease status, and machine learning. A later analysis re-analyzed previously published TCR beta repertoires from roughly 600 donors and added high-resolution HLA genotyping to study TCR occurrence patterns. The later analysis used no new phenotypic data to find candidate immune exposures, relying instead on TCR beta sequences and their occurrence across donors. To decide whether each TCR beta V gene segment behaved as functional or pseudogenic, an earlier analysis of 587 of the donors relied on high-throughput TCR beta sequencing. Alongside the repertoire data, information on donor age, sex, ethnicity and CMV serostatus was compiled. Genome-wide SNP genotypes for about three fifths of the 666 donors were used in a later genetic analysis, which treated that subset as a discovery cohort. All discovery cohort repertoires had been generated using a single sequencing platform. HLA typing included class I and class II loci at four-digit resolution. The number of typed donors differed by locus: about 620-640 for A, B, C, DRB1 and DQB1; 522 for DQA1; 606 for DPA1; and approximately 450 for DPB1. About five DR-DQ haplotypes were handled as single units for association and clustering, since linkage in the cohort was strong. Across about 370 genotyped donors of the cohort, an average of approximately 240,000 unique TCR beta nucleotide sequences per donor were sequenced, and around 19% of those sequences were non-productive. What the work shows at the level of the full study, not this receptor alone: In an earlier analysis of 450 to 750 of the donors, most TCR beta V segments appeared in productive rearrangements about 87% or about 30% of the time, broadly matching IMGT annotations. When HLA alleles, especially DR and DQ, strongly co-occurred, attributing TCR associations to individual alleles was difficult. The authors suggested that the approach could potentially be generalized to other disease states and immunological phenotypes. This cohort had only TCR beta chains sequenced, and the lack of alpha or paired-chain data limited which features could be detected. According to a later analysis, parvovirus B19, influenza, CMV and Epstein-Barr virus appeared linked to several top co-occurrence clusters. A cluster of highly shared sequence variants was judged likely to represent a technical artifact of the sequencing pipeline. A further reported finding was that TCR beta sequences accurately predicted the HLA-A and HLA-B alleles for most subjects in the first cohort. A later genetic analysis associated a missense DCLRE1C variant with V-gene and J-gene trimming of TCR beta chains, and an independent cohort replicated the association. The classifier was reported to diagnose cytomegalovirus status with high specificity and sensitivity in both the original and validation cohorts. Compared with the roughly 700-donor mean, donors in an Asian-associated ancestry cluster had fewer N-insertions in productive TCRs, according to a later genetic analysis. The presence/absence analyses assumed that sequencing depth was roughly uniform across donors, and that assumption may not be true. Most TCR sequences were observed very rarely across donors, whereas some public TCRs were present in many individuals. Some IMGT-functional V segments, including TRBV6-2 and TRBV6-3, could not be told apart with the 87-base-pair reads, so those segments were excluded. A later analysis found that most CMV-associated TCR beta chains appeared HLA-restricted, with HLA associations seemingly driven largely by CMV exposure. Because counts were too low, seventeen rarely observed V segments, including chromosome 9 orphons, were excluded from the earlier analysis of some 540 of the donors. In a later analysis, over 15,000 TCR beta sequences were associated with specific HLA alleles at a false discovery rate of 0.05. The study gave a list of about 160 TCR beta chains associated with cytomegalovirus. Immune exposure information for the cohort was limited to CMV serostatus. Correlated functional status among segregating V segments might reflect linkage disequilibrium, but an unknown experimental factor could not be ruled out. Because HLA typing was missing for some donors at each locus, association tests included only the typed subset. Compared with equally common non-associated chains, HLA-associated TCR beta chains in a later analysis were more clonally expanded and had lower generation probabilities. A later analysis found that TCR association rates varied across HLA loci, with DRB1 alleles showing the most associated TCRs and HLA-C alleles the fewest. In vitro tests confirmed that a few of the cytomegalovirus-associated TCR beta chains recognize cytomegalovirus antigens.

With regard to this clone: Which antigen it targets is not known. No much larger clone is present one base from it, and per-base qualities are unavailable.

The library was made by the immunoSEQ multiplex PCR assay. For the multiplex PCR, a mixture combining 60 forward primers for TCR Vbeta segments and 13 reverse primers for TCR Jbeta segments was used. The CDR3 region of rearranged TCR beta genes was amplified from genomic DNA with a multiplex PCR assay. Amplified TCR beta libraries were sequenced as 87-base-pair reads on the Illumina HiSeq System. The study's own analysis went as follows. In a later analysis, approximately 74 million unique TCR beta chains were counted across the 690 or so repertoires, and around 10 million of these chains were shared by at least two donors. To remove PCR and sequencing errors, raw reads were error-corrected and collapsed into unique sequences using a nearest-neighbor algorithm that merged closely related sequences. Alignment of CDR3 sequences to IMGT reference sequences was used to assign V, D and J gene segments. For a sequence to be retained, a match of at least six nucleotides to both a V gene segment and a J gene segment was required. A rearrangement was called productive if the CDR3 had no stop codons and remained in frame with V and J, and every other rearrangement was called non-productive. CDR3 was defined according to IMGT convention as the region running from the second conserved V-encoded cysteine to the conserved J-encoded phenylalanine. The earlier analysis of about 610 of the donors excluded any sequence lacking an unambiguous match to a single V gene segment. An earlier analysis of fewer than 750 of the donors classified V segments as functional when productive rearrangements were above 56.7% and as segregating when the standard deviation between donors was above 5%. A statistical classification framework was built for diagnosing cytomegalovirus status from the catalog of TCR beta chain sequences. A later analysis assigned V and J genes by comparing TCR nucleotide sequences with IMGT/GENE-DB human TR gene sequences. A later analysis assigned CDR3 sequences and most-parsimonious VDJ recombination scenarios with the TCRdist pipeline. In a later analysis, each TCR beta chain was defined by its CDR3 amino acid sequence together with its V-gene family, and reads without a unique V-gene family were excluded. As a way to deal with suspected cross-contamination and a sequencing artifact, a later analysis dropped 450 to 700 nucleotide sequences that were highly shared and had low generation probability. In a later analysis, a clonal expansion index was calculated for each public chain from normalized within-repertoire ranks of inferred template counts. In a later analysis, generation probabilities were computed with a VDJ recombination model fitted to out-of-frame rearrangements, and the resulting probabilities were checked against IGoR. A later analysis scored TCR-TCR, TCR-HLA and TCR-CMV co-occurrence with hypergeometric tests, applying a repertoire-size bias correction to TCR pairs. In a later analysis, false discovery rates were estimated by permuting HLA or CMV assignments 20 times. In a later analysis, co-occurring TCRs were grouped with DBSCAN, and TCRdist sequence similarity was added when clustering was performed within HLA-allele-positive subsets. Co-occurrence clustering excluded repertoires with fewer than 30,000 or more than 120,000 public chains, plus five with anomalous nucleotide sharing. Sourced from immuneACCESS, this table was stored by TCRdb with only in-frame sequences that have V and J called. A share of the clones is absent; for the studies checked, an unresolved V gene accounts for under half, and the remainder has no known explanation. The V and J calls and clone size are taken from that table; D and trimming were inferred from the DNA. Recorded for this sample are over 110,000 clones; around four fifths of them occurred a single time. The top ten hold around 9.7% of the sample.

V is clipped by 4 bases and J by 0 bases, and the sequence between their germline boundaries is 17 bases long. The CDR3, from cysteine to phenylalanine, totals 17 residues. This entry keeps only the CDR3 DNA: 51 bases, framed from base 1. Per the germline V gene, MDHEN is the CDR1 and SYDVKM is the CDR2. The cohort consisted of approximately 670 healthy bone marrow donors. Cohort members were all nominally healthy when sampled, although unrecorded immune exposures were likely present. The donor tested CMV seropositive and was one of the 289 seropositive cohort members. Every donor gave a peripheral blood sample, and the peripheral blood mononuclear cells from that sample were used for TCR beta sequencing. Genomic DNA extraction from the blood cell samples was performed with the Qiagen DNeasy Blood Extraction Kit.

Sequenced sample: PBMCs. The receptor comes from a woman aged 55-69 years in good health and CMV-seropositive. The chain is made from TRBV28 and TRBJ2-3; possibly the D gene is TRBD2, per 6 matching bases. The sequenced DNA is TGTGCCAGCAGTTCCAGGTGGTTTGGGACTAGCACAGATACGCAGTATTTT. It is translated as CASSSRWFGTSTDTQYF. With all but the CDR3 taken from the reference TRBV28 and TRBJ2-3 genes, the full variable domain is: DVKVTQSSRYLVKRTGEKVFLECVQDMDHENMFWYRQDPGLGLRLIYFSYDVKMKEKGDIPEGYSVSREKKERFSLILESASTNQTSMYLCASSSRWFGTSTDTQYFGPGTRLTVL.